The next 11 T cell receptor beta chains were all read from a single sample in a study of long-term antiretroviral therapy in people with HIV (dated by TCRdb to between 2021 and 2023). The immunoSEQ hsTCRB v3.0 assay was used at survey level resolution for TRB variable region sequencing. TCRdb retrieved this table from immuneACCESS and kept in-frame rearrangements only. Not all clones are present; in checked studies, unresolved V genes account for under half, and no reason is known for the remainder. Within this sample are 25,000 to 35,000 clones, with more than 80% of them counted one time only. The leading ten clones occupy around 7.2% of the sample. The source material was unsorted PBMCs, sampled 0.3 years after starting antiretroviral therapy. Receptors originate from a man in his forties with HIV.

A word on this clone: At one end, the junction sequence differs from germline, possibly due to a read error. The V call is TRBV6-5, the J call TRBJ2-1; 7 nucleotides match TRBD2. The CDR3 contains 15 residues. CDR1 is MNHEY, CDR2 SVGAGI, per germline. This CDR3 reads CASSPSGKSYNEQFF. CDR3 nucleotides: TGTGCCAGCAGTCCCAGCGGGAAGTCCTATAATGAGCAGTTCTTC.

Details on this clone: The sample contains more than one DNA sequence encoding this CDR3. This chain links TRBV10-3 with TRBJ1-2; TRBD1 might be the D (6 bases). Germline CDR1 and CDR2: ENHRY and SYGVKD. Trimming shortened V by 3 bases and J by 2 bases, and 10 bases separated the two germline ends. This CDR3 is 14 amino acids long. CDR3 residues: CAISEGQLNYGYTF. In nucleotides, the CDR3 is TGTGCCATCAGTGAAGGACAGCTCAACTATGGCTACACCTTC.

The CDR3 here is CASSYGAGLAYEQYF. CDR3 in DNA: TGTGCCAGCAGTTACGGGGCGGGATTGGCTTACGAGCAGTACTTC. The V and J genes are TRBV6-6 and TRBJ2-7; the D gene is possibly TRBD2 (6 bases). The CDR3 extends over 15 amino acids. V was trimmed by 2 bases and J by 4 bases, leaving 15 bases between them. Germline V gene data show CDR1 as MNHNY and CDR2 as SVGAGI (reference sequence).

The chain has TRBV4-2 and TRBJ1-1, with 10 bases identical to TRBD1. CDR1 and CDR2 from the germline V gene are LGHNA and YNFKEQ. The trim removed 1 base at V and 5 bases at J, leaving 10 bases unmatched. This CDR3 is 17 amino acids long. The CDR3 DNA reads TGTGCCAGCAGCCAAGGCCCGACAGGGGGCGATGCGACTGAAGCTTTCTTT. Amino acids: CASSQGPTGGDATEAFF.

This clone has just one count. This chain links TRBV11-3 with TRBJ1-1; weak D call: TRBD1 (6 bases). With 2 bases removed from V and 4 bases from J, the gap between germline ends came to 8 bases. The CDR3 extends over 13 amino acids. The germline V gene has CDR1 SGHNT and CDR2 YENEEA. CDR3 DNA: TGTGCCAGCAGCTTAACAGGGATCACTGAAGCTTTCTTT. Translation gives CASSLTGITEAFF.

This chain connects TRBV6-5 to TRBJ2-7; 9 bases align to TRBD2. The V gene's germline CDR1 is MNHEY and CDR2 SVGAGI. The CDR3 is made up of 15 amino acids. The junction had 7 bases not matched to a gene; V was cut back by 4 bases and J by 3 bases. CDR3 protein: CASSSEREVFYEQYF. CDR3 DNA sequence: TGTGCCAGCAGTTCCGAGCGGGAGGTTTTCTACGAGCAGTACTTC.

CDR3: CASSLDYTEAFF. Here the CDR3 DNA reads TGTGCCAGCAGCCTCGACTACACTGAAGCTTTCTTT. V gene TRBV28 combines with J gene TRBJ1-1; no definite D call. CDR1 and CDR2 from the germline V gene are MDHEN and SYDVKM. The ends were cut back, 6 bases at V and 3 bases at J, with 8 bases in the middle. The CDR3 extends over 12 amino acids.

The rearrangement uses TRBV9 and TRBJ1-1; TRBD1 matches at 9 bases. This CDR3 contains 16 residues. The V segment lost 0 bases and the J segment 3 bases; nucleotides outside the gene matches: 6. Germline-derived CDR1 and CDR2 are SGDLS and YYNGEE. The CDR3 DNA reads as TGTGCCAGCAGCGTAGCGGGGGGACAGGGTTACACTGAAGCTTTCTTT. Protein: CASSVAGGQGYTEAFF.

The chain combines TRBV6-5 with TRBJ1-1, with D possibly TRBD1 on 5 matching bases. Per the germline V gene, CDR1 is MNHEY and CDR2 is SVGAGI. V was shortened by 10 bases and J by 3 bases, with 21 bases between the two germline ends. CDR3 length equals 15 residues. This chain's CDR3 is CATYGGTAGDTEAFF. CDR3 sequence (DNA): TGTGCCACTTACGGTGGTACAGCGGGGGACACTGAAGCTTTCTTT.

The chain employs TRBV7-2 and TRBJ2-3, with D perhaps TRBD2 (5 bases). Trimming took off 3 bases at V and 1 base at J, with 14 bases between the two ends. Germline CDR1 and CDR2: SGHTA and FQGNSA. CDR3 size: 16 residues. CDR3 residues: CASSFTGVSGTDTQYF. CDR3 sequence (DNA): TGTGCCAGCAGCTTCACCGGGGTCTCTGGCACAGATACGCAGTATTTT. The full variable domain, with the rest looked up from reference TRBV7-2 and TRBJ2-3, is GAGVSQSPSNKVTEKGKDVELRCDPISGHTALYWYRQSLGQGLEFLIYFQGNSAPDKSGLPSDRFSAERTGGSVSTLTIQRTQQEDSAVYLCASSFTGVSGTDTQYFGPGTRLTVL.

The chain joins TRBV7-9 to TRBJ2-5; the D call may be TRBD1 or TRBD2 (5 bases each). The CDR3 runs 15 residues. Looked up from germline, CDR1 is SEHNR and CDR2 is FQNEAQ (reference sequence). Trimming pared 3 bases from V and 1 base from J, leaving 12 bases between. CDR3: CASSLRTGTQETQYF. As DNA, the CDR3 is TGTGCCAGCAGCTTGCGGACCGGGACCCAAGAGACCCAGTACTTC.